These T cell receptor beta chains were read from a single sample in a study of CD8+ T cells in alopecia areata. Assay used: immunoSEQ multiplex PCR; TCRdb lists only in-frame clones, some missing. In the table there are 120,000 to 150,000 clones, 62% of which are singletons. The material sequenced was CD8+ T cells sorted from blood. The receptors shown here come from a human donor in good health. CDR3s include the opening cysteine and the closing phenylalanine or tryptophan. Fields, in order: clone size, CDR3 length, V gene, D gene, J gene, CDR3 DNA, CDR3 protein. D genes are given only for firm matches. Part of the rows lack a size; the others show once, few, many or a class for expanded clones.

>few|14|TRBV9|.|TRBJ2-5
TGTGCCAGCAGCGTTGGACAGTCGGAGGAGACCCAGTACTTC
CASSVGQSEETQYF
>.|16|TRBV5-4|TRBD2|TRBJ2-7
TGTGCCAGCAGCTTGGACTTAGCGGGAGCGATGAACGAGCAGTACTTC
CASSLDLAGAMNEQYF
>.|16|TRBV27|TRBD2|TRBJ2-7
TGTGCCAGCAGCCGAACCCTAGCGGGAGGGCCCGACGAGCAGTACTTC
CASSRTLAGGPDEQYF
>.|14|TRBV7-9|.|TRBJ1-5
TGTGCCAGCAGCTTACCGGGTCGCGGACAGCCCCAGCATTTT
CASSLPGRGQPQHF
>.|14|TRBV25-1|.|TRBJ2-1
TGTGCCAGCAGTCTTACAGGTCCCTACAATGAGCAGTTCTTC
CASSLTGPYNEQFF
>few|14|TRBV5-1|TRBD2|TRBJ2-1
TGCGCCAGCAGCTACATCTCTAGCGGTAATGAGCAGTTCTTC
CASSYISSGNEQFF
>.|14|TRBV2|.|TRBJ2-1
TGTGCCAGCATAGGGGGGCGGGGCCCGTGGGAGCAGTTCTTC
CASIGGRGPWEQFF
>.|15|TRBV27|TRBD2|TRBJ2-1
TGTGCCAGCAGTCACGGGACTAGCGGGAGAAATGAGCAGTTCTTC
CASSHGTSGRNEQFF
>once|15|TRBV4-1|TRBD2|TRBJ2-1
TGCGCCAGCAGCCAAGCCCCTAGCGGGAGTAATGAGCAGTTCTTC
CASSQAPSGSNEQFF
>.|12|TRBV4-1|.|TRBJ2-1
TGCGCCAGCAGCCAAGAGGGCAATGAGCAGTTCTTC
CASSQEGNEQFF
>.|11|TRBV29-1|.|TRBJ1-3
TGCAGCGTTCAAAGCTCCAACACCATATATTTT
CSVQSSNTIYF
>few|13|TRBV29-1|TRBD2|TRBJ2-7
TGCAGCGGGGGGACTAGCGGCAGTCGGGAGCAGTACTTC
CSGGTSGSREQYF
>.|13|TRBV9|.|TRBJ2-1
TGTGCCAGCAGCGTAGGGAACTACAATGAGCAGTTCTTC
CASSVGNYNEQFF
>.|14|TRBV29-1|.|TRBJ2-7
TGCAGCGTTGTGGCCAGACGGGACGCCTACGAGCAGTACTTC
CSVVARRDAYEQYF
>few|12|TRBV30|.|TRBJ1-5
TGTGCCTGGAGTATTGGTAATCAGCCCCAGCATTTT
CAWSIGNQPQHF
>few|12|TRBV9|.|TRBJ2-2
TGTGCCAGCGCAGGGAACACCGGGGAGCTGTTTTTT
CASAGNTGELFF
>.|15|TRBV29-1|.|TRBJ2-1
TGCAGCGTTGATACTTATGGGAGCTCCTACAATGAGCAGTTCTTC
CSVDTYGSSYNEQFF
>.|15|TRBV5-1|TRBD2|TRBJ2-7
TGCGCCAGCAGCTGGTGGACTAGCGGGAGCGACGAGCAGTACTTC
CASSWWTSGSDEQYF
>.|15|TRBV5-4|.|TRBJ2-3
TGTGCCAGCAGCCCGGGACCACCGAGCACAGATACGCAGTATTTT
CASSPGPPSTDTQYF
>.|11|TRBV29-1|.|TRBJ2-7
TGCAGCGTTGAAGAGGGGAAAGCGAGGTACTTC
CSVEEGKARYF
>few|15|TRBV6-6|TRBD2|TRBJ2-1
TGTGCCAGCAGCCCCCGTTTAGCGGGAGGGGTTGAGCAGTTCTTC
CASSPRLAGGVEQFF
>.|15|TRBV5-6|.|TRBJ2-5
TGTGCCAGCAGCTTGAACCGGAGAACCCAAGAGACCCAGTACTTC
CASSLNRRTQETQYF
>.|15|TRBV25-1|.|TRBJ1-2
TGTGCCAGCAGAGGCGTAACACCTACTAACTATGGCTACACCTTC
CASRGVTPTNYGYTF
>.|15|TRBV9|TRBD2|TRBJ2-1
TGTGCCAGCAGCGTATACGGGAGGTCGGGGAATGAGCAGTTCTTC
CASSVYGRSGNEQFF
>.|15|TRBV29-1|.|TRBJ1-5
TGCAGACCGGGACACAAATATAGCGGCAATCAGCCCCAGCATTTT
CRPGHKYSGNQPQHF
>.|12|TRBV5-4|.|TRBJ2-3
TGTGCCAGCAGCACTAGCACAGATACGCAGTATTTT
CASSTSTDTQYF
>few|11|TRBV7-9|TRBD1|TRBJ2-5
TGTGCCAGCAGCCTGGAAGGGGGCGAAGACTTC
CASSLEGGEDF
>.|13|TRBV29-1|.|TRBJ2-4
TGCAGCGTTGTTCCTACCGCCAAAAACATTCAGTACTTC
CSVVPTAKNIQYF
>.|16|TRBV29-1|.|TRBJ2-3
TGCAGCGTAGACTATGTACAGGGTCCAAGCACAGATACGCAGTATTTT
CSVDYVQGPSTDTQYF
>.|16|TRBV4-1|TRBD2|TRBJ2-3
TGCGCCAGCAGCCTACTACTAGCGCCTAGCACAGATACGCAGTATTTT
CASSLLLAPSTDTQYF
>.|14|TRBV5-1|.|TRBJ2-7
TGCGCCAGCAGCGTGGACATAGCAACCTACGAGCAGTACTTC
CASSVDIATYEQYF
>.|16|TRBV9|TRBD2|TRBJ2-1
TGTGCCAGCAGCGCCGAAGCGGGAGGAGGTGGCAATGAGCAGTTCTTC
CASSAEAGGGGNEQFF
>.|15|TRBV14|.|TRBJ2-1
TGTGCCAGCAGCCTACCTCCGAGCTCCTACAATGAGCAGTTCTTC
CASSLPPSSYNEQFF
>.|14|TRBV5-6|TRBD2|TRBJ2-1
TGTGCCAGCGGTTGGGGCGGGAGTCCGAATGAGCAGTTCTTC
CASGWGGSPNEQFF
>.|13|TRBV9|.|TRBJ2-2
TGTGCCAGCAGCGCCCAGAACACCGGGGAGCTGTTTTTT
CASSAQNTGELFF
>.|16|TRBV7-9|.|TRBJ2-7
TGTGCCAGCAGCCCCTCCGGCGGGTTGAGCTCCTACGAGCAGTACTTC
CASSPSGGLSSYEQYF
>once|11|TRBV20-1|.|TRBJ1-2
TGCAGTGCCCGCCCGATGGAGGGCTACACCTTC
CSARPMEGYTF
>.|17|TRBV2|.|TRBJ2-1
TGTGCCAGCAGGACTTCGACAGGTCCAAGCTCCTACAATGAGCAGTTCTTC
CASRTSTGPSSYNEQFF
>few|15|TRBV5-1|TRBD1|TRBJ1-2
TGCGCCAGCGCCACGACAGGGGGGAATAACTATGGCTACACCTTC
CASATTGGNNYGYTF
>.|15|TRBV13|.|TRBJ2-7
TGTGCCAGCAGGGCTCGGGGAACAGGGTTCATCGAGCAGTACTTC
CASRARGTGFIEQYF
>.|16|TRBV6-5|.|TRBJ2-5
TGTGCCAGCAGTTTGGGGGCTAGCGGATTCAAAGAGACCCAGTACTTC
CASSLGASGFKETQYF
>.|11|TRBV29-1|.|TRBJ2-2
TGCAGCGTTCTGTCTACCGGGGAGCTGTTTTTT
CSVLSTGELFF
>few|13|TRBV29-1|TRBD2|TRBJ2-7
TGCAGCGTGGGAGGACTAGCGGGACAAGAGCAGTACTTC
CSVGGLAGQEQYF
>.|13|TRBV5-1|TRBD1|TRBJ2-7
TGCGCCAGCAGCAAACAGGGGGCCTACGAGCAGTACTTC
CASSKQGAYEQYF
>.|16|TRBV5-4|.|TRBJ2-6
TGTGCCAGCAGCTTCAAAGACCTTGCCGGGGCCAACGTCCTGACTTTC
CASSFKDLAGANVLTF
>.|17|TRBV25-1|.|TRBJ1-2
TGTGCCAGCAGTGGGGGGCTTTTACAGGGCGGAAACTATGGCTACACCTTC
CASSGGLLQGGNYGYTF
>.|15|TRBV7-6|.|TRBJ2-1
TGTGCCAGCAGCTTATTAGCGGAGGCCTACAATGAGCAGTTCTTC
CASSLLAEAYNEQFF
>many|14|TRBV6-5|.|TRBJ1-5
TGTGCCAGCAGTTTAGGGGTTAGCAATCAGCCCCAGCATTTT
CASSLGVSNQPQHF
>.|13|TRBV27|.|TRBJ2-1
TGTGCCAGCAGTTTAGGTCCCCGAAGTGAGCAGTTCTTC
CASSLGPRSEQFF
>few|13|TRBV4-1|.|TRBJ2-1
TGCGCCAGCAGCGGGAGTGCCTACAATGAGCAGTTCTTC
CASSGSAYNEQFF
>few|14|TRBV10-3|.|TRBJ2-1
TGTGCCATCAGCGCAGGGGCCCCTAACAATGAGCAGTTCTTC
CAISAGAPNNEQFF